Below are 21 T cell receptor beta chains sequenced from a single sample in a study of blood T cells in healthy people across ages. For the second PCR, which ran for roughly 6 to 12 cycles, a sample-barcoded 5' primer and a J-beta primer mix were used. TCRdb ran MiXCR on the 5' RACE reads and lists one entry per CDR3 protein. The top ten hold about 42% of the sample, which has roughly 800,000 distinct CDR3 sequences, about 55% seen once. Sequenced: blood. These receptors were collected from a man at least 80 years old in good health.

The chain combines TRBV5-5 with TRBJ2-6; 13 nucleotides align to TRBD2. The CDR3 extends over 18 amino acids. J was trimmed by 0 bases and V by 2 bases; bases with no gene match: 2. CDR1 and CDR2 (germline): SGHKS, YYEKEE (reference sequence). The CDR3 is CASSLRTSGSSGANVLTF. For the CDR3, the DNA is TGTGCCAGCAGCTTAAGGACTAGCGGGAGCTCTGGGGCCAACGTCCTGACTTTC. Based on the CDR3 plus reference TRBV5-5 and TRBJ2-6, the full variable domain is DAGVTQSPTHLIKTRGQQVTLRCSPISGHKSVSWYQQVLGQGPQFIFQYYEKEERGRGNFPDRFSARQFPNYSSELNVNALLLGDSALYLCASSLRTSGSSGANVLTFGAGSRLTVL.

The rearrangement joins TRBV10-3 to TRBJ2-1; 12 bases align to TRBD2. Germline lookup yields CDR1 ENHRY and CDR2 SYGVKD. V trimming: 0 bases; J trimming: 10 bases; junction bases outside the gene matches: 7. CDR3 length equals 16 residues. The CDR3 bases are TGTGCCATCAGTGAGTCGACTAGCGGGAGTAGCTACGAGCAGTTCTTC. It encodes CAISESTSGSSYEQFF.

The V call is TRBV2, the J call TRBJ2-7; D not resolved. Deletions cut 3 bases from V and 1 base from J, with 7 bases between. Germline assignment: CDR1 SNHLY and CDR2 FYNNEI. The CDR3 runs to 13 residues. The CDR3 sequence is CASSDGMSYEQYF. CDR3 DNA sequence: TGTGCCAGCAGTGATGGTATGTCCTACGAGCAGTACTTC.

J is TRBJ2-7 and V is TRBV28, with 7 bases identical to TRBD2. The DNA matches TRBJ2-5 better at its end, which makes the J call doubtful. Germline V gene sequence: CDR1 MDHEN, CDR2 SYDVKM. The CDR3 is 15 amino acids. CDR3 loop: CASSFPRTRSETQYF. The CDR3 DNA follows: TGTGCCAGCAGTTTTCCCCGGACTAGAAGTGAGACCCAGTACTTC.

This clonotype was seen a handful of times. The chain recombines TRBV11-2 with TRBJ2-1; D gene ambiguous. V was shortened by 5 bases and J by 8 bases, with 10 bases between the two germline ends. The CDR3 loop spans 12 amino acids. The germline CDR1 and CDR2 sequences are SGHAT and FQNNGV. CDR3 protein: CASSNLRYEQFF. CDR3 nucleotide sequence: TGTGCCAGCAGCAACCTCCGGTATGAGCAGTTCTTC.

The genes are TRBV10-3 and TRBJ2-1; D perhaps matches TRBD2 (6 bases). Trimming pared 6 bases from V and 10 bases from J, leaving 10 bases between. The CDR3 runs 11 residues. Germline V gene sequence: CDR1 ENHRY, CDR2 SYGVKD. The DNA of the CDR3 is TGTGCCATCAGGGGGACTCTCGAGCAGTTCTTC. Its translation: CAIRGTLEQFF.

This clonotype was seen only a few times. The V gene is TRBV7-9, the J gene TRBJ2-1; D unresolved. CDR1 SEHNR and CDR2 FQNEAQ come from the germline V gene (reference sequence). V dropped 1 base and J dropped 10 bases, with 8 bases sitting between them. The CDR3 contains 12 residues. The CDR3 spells CASSLVLWEQFF. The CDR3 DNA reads TGTGCCAGCAGCTTAGTTCTGTGGGAGCAGTTCTTC.

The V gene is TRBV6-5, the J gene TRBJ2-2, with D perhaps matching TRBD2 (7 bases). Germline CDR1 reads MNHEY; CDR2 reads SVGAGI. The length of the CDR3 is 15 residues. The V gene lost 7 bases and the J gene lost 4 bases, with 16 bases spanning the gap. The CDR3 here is CASIGGPGGTGELFF. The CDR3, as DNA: TGTGCCAGCATCGGGGGGCCAGGTGGCACCGGGGAGCTGTTTTTT.

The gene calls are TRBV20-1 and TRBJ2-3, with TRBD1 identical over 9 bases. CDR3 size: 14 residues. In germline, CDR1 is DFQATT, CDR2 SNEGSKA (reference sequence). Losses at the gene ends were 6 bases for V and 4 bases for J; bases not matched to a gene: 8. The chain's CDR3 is CSAGRQGVSDTQYF. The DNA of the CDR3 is TGCAGTGCGGGGAGACAGGGGGTCTCAGATACGCAGTATTTT.

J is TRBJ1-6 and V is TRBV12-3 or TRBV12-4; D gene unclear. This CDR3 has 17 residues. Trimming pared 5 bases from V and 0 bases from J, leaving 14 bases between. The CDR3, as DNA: TGTGCCAGCAGTCCACCGGACGGAGGCTCCTATAATTCACCCCTCCACTTT. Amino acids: CASSPPDGGSYNSPLHF.

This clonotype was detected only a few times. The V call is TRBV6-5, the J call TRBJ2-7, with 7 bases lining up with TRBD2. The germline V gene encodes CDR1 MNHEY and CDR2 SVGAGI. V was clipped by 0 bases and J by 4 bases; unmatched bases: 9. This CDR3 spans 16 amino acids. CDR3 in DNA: TGTGCCAGCAGTTACTCGCCTAGCGGAGAACAATACGAGCAGTACTTC. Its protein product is CASSYSPSGEQYEQYF.

CDR3 nucleotide sequence: TGTGCCAGCTCACCAGGGGGGCCCTTCTCTGGGGCCAACGTCCTGACTTTC. Protein sequence: CASSPGGPFSGANVLTF. The chain recombines TRBV18 with TRBJ2-6; tentatively, D is TRBD1 or TRBD2 (6 bases each). V dropped 2 bases and J dropped 0 bases, with 11 bases sitting between them. Germline V CDR1 and CDR2: KGHSH, LQKENI. The length of the CDR3 is 17 residues.

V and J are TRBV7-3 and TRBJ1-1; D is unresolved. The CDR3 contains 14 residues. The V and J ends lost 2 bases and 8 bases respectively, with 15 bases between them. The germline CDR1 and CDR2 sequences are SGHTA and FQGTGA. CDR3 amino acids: CASSLQPGGPEAFF. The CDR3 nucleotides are TGTGCCAGCAGCTTACAGCCGGGTGGTCCAGAAGCTTTCTTT.

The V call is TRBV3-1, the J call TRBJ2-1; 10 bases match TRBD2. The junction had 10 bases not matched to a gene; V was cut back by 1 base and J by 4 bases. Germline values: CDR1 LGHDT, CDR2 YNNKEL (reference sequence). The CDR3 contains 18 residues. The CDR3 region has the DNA TGTGCCAGCAGCCAAGGCACTAGCGGGATCGGCACGTACAATGAGCAGTTCTTC. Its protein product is CASSQGTSGIGTYNEQFF.

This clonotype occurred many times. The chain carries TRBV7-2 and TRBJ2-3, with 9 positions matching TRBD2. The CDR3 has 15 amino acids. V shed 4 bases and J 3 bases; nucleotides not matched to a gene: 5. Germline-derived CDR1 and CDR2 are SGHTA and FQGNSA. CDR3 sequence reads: CASSSLAGRTDTQYF. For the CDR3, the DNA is TGTGCCAGCAGCTCACTAGCGGGTCGAACAGATACGCAGTATTTT.

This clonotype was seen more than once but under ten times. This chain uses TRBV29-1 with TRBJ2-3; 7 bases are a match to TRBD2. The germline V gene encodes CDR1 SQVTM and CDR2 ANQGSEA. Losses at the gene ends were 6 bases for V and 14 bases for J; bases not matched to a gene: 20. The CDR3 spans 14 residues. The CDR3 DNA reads TGCAGCGTCACTAGCGAATTGAGGCACAGATACGCGTATTTT. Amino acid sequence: CSVTSELRHRYAYF.

The CDR3 DNA is TGTGCCAGCAGTTTAAGGGGACACCTCGGGGGCAATGAGCAGTTCTTC. This encodes CASSLRGHLGGNEQFF. This rearrangement joins TRBV27 to TRBJ2-1, with D tentatively TRBD1 or TRBD2 (6 bases each). This CDR3 comprises 16 residues. V was clipped by 2 bases and J by 6 bases, with 17 bases between them. Germline CDR1 is MNHEY and CDR2 is SMNVEV (reference sequence).

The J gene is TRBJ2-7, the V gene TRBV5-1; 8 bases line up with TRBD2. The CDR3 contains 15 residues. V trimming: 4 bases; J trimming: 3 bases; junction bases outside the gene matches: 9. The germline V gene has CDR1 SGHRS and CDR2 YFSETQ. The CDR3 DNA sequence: TGCGCCAGCAGCCCCCGGGGTAGCGGGAACTACGAGCAGTACTTC. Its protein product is CASSPRGSGNYEQYF. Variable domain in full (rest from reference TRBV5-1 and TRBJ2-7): KAGVTQTPRYLIKTRGQQVTLSCSPISGHRSVSWYQQTPGQGLQFLFEYFSETQRNKGNFPGRFSGRQFSNSRSEMNVSTLELGDSALYLCASSPRGSGNYEQYFGPGTRLTVT.

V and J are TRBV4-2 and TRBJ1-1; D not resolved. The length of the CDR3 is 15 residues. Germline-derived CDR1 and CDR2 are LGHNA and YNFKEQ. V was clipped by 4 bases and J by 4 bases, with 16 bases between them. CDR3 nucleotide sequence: TGTGCCAGCAGCCCAGAGGATGGGGAATCCACTGAAGCTTTCTTT. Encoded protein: CASSPEDGESTEAFF.

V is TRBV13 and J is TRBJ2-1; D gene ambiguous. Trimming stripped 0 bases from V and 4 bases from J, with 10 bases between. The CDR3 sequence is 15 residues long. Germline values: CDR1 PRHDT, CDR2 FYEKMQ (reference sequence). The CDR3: CASSLGGWGYNEQFF. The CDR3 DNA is TGTGCCAGCAGCTTAGGGGGGTGGGGATACAATGAGCAGTTCTTC.

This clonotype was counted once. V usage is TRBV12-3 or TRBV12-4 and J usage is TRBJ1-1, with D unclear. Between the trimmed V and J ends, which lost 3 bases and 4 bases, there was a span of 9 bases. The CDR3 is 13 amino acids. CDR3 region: CASSFSFGTEAFF. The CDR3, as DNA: TGTGCCAGCAGTTTCAGTTTTGGCACTGAAGCTTTCTTT.